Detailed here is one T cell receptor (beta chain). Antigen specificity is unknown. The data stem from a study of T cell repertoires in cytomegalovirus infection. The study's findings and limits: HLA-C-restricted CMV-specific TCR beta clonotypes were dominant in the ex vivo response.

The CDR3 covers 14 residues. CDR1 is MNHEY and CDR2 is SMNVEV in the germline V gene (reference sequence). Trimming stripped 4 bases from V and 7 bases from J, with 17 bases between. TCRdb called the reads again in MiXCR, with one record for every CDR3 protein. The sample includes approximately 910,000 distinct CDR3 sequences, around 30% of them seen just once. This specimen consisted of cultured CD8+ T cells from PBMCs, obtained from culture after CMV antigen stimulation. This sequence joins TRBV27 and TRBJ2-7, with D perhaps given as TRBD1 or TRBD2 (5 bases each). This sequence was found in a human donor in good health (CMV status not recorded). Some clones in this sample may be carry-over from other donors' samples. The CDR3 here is CASSSGTPFGEQYF. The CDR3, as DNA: TGTGCCAGCAGTTCAGGGACCCCCTTTGGTGAGCAGTACTTC.